Sequencing of this TCR beta chain was carried out in a study of blood T cells in healthy people across ages. Study observations and caveats: Strong correlation linked observed beta diversity and percent naive T cells. The diversity estimates, figures obtained from one million T cells, were considered underestimates.

A second PCR of about 6 to 11 cycles used a sample-barcoded 5' primer and a J-beta primer mix. TCRdb itself ran the 5' RACE reads through MiXCR, one entry per CDR3 protein. The sample records fewer than 2 million distinct CDR3 sequences, approximately 39% being singletons. This clonotype appeared a few times. As yet, its antigen is unknown. The CDR3 is 14 residues long. Germline V gives CDR1 SGHVS, CDR2 FQNEAQ. Trimming pared 5 bases from V and 3 bases from J, leaving 11 bases between. The chain links TRBV7-8 to TRBJ2-1; perhaps TRBD2 as D (5 bases). The TCR sequence derives from a human donor in good health. Sequencing was performed on blood. CDR3 sequence reads: CASSPETSYNEQFF. The CDR3 DNA sequence: TGTGCCAGCAGCCCCGAAACTAGCTACAATGAGCAGTTCTTC.